These 24 T cell receptor beta chains originate from one sample sequenced in a study of neurological immune-mediated disorders. TCRdb independently ran MiXCR on the 5' RACE reads; one entry per CDR3 protein. Of about 80,000 distinct CDR3 sequences in the sample, about 5.5% were seen once. The sequenced sample was PBMCs. The receptors originated from a young woman with multiple sclerosis.

This clonotype was counted at least ten times. The chain joins TRBV5-1 to TRBJ1-1; 9 nucleotides agree with TRBD1. The CDR3 totals 15 residues. Unmatched junction bases numbered 6, after V lost 3 bases and J lost 3 bases. CDR1 SGHRS and CDR2 YFSETQ come from the germline V gene. Here the CDR3 reads CASSSGTGWDTEAFF. CDR3 nucleotides: TGCGCCAGCAGCTCGGGGACAGGGTGGGACACTGAAGCTTTCTTT.

This clonotype showed up many times. The rearrangement joins TRBV20-1 to TRBJ2-3; 8 bases agree with TRBD2. The germline gives CDR1 DFQATT, CDR2 SNEGSKA (reference sequence). The V gene end was trimmed by 3 bases and the J gene end by 6 bases; junction bases not matched to a gene: 2. The CDR3 runs 12 residues. CDR3 loop: CSARASGDTQYF. For the CDR3, the DNA is TGCAGTGCTAGGGCTAGCGGGGATACGCAGTATTTT.

This clonotype appeared many times. The rearrangement joins TRBV24-1 to TRBJ2-7; TRBD1 is a possible D gene (6 bases). The CDR3 totals 16 residues. From germline, CDR1 is KGHDR and CDR2 SFDVKD. Trimming took 10 bases from V and 5 from J, leaving 26 bases between them. The DNA of the CDR3 is TGTGCCACGTCAAGCCCATTTTTTACAGGGCCCCACGAGCAGTACGTC. It is translated as CATSSPFFTGPHEQYV.

In its sample, this clonotype was seen many times. The chain couples TRBV20-1 to TRBJ2-5; 7 bases are a match to TRBD2. The CDR3 extends over 12 amino acids. Trimming cost V 8 bases and J 5 bases; bases outside gene matches: 8. CDR1 and CDR2 (germline): DFQATT, SNEGSKA (reference sequence). CDR3 amino acids: CSLGGPQETQYF. The CDR3, as DNA: TGCAGTCTGGGAGGGCCTCAGGAGACCCAGTACTTC.

This chain connects TRBV20-1 to TRBJ1-2, with D possibly being TRBD1 (5 bases). Trimming took off 3 bases at V and 4 bases at J, with 12 bases between the two ends. The germline V gene has CDR1 DFQATT and CDR2 SNEGSKA (reference sequence). The CDR3 is 13 residues long. In DNA, the CDR3 is TGCAGTGCTAGGGCTGGTGGGGGCTATGGCTACACCTTC. The encoded protein is CSARAGGGYGYTF.

This clonotype has a handful of counts. The J gene is TRBJ1-1, the V gene TRBV25-1; D gene uncertain. Looked up from germline, CDR1 is MGHDK and CDR2 is SYGVNS. The length of the CDR3 is 15 residues. The V gene lost 5 bases and the J gene lost 5 bases, with 18 bases spanning the gap. CDR3 in DNA: TGTGCCAGCAGTTCTCGAGCCGCCATTTGGACTGAAGCTTTCTTT. Translation gives CASSSRAAIWTEAFF.

This clonotype was detected ten times or more. J is TRBJ2-5 and V is TRBV10-3, with 7 positions matching TRBD1. V gave up 6 bases and J gave up 3 bases; unmatched junction bases: 7. Per the germline V gene, CDR1 is ENHRY and CDR2 is SYGVKD. The CDR3 is made up of 14 amino acids. The CDR3 DNA follows: TGTGCCATCAGCCCCGATACAGGGGAAGAGACCCAGTACTTC. Translating gives CAISPDTGEETQYF.

This sequence joins TRBV5-4 and TRBJ2-5; D gene uncertain. Germline V gene lookup returns CDR1 SGHNT and CDR2 YYREEE (reference sequence). The CDR3 contains 13 residues. The V gene lost 2 bases and the J gene lost 5 bases, with 10 bases spanning the gap. Here the CDR3 reads CASSLGREETQYF. The CDR3 coding sequence is TGTGCCAGCAGCTTAGGTCGAGAGGAGACCCAGTACTTC.

This clonotype was observed a few times. This chain joins TRBV5-1 and TRBJ2-3, with 7 bases aligning to TRBD1. Germline V gene lookup returns CDR1 SGHRS and CDR2 YFSETQ. The CDR3 sequence is 17 residues long. V lost 0 bases to trimming and J lost 2 bases; unmatched junction nucleotides: 9. The CDR3 is CASSLGAQTGSTDTQYF. CDR3 nucleotides: TGCGCCAGCAGCTTGGGGGCCCAGACAGGGTCCACAGATACGCAGTATTTT.

This clonotype was picked up many times. The chain combines TRBV20-1 with TRBJ1-2; D uncertain. Between the trimmed V and J ends, which lost 3 bases and 6 bases, there was a span of 8 bases. Germline assignment: CDR1 DFQATT and CDR2 SNEGSKA (reference sequence). CDR3 length: 11 residues. The CDR3 sequence is CSASEVDGYTF. CDR3 bases: TGCAGTGCTAGCGAGGTGGATGGCTACACCTTC.

There are many counts of this clonotype. The V and J genes are TRBV20-1 and TRBJ1-6; possible D gene TRBD1, 6 bases. With 6 bases removed from V and 7 bases from J, the gap between germline ends came to 19 bases. Germline CDR1 DFQATT, CDR2 SNEGSKA (reference sequence). This CDR3 has 15 amino acids. CDR3 sequence: CSARDRGARNSPLHF. The CDR3 nucleotides are TGCAGTGCCAGGGACCGGGGGGCGAGGAATTCACCCCTCCACTTT.

This clonotype was recorded many times. This chain connects TRBV5-1 to TRBJ1-2, with D possibly TRBD1 on 6 matching bases. From germline, CDR1 is SGHRS and CDR2 YFSETQ. The V gene lost 4 bases and the J gene lost 6 bases, with 10 bases spanning the gap. The CDR3 runs to 12 residues. The CDR3 sequence is CASSLQGHGYTF. For the CDR3, the DNA is TGCGCCAGCAGCCTACAGGGTCATGGCTACACCTTC.

The table lists this clonotype with many counts. This rearrangement joins TRBV5-1 to TRBJ1-2; 9 bases agree with TRBD1. V was clipped by 4 bases and J by 5 bases; unmatched bases: 9. CDR3 length: 15 amino acids. Germline V gene sequence: CDR1 SGHRS, CDR2 YFSETQ. The CDR3 DNA reads TGCGCCAGCAGCCTAAGACAGGGGGTTCATTATGGCTACACCTTC. Translated, it gives CASSLRQGVHYGYTF. Complete variable domain (other parts from reference TRBV5-1 and TRBJ1-2): KAGVTQTPRYLIKTRGQQVTLSCSPISGHRSVSWYQQTPGQGLQFLFEYFSETQRNKGNFPGRFSGRQFSNSRSEMNVSTLELGDSALYLCASSLRQGVHYGYTFGSGTRLTVV.

In its sample, this clonotype ranks as medium-sized. The chain recombines TRBV24-1 with TRBJ1-5; 9 bases match TRBD1. The V segment lost 10 bases and the J segment 5 bases; nucleotides outside the gene matches: 14. The CDR3 extends over 16 amino acids. The germline gives CDR1 KGHDR, CDR2 SFDVKD. The CDR3 nucleotides read TGTGCCACGCTCTCGTGCCGGGACAGGGCGGATCAGCCCCAGCATTTT. Translated: CATLSCRDRADQPQHF.

This clonotype was detected only a few times. The chain employs TRBV12-3 or TRBV12-4 and TRBJ2-2; 7 bases match TRBD2. The CDR3 sequence is 15 residues long. V lost 7 bases to trimming and J lost 5 bases; unmatched junction nucleotides: 10. This CDR3 is CASNPQGGRTGELFF. CDR3 DNA: TGTGCCAGCAATCCCCAGGGAGGGAGGACCGGGGAGCTGTTTTTT.

This clonotype was counted at least ten times. J is TRBJ2-7 and V is TRBV5-1; 8 bases are shared with TRBD1. The germline CDR1 and CDR2 sequences are SGHRS and YFSETQ. V was pared by 4 bases and J by 1 base, with 16 bases of the junction left unmatched. The CDR3 covers 18 residues. The CDR3 loop reads CASSADRDRLSPSYEQYF. The DNA of the CDR3 is TGCGCCAGCAGCGCGGACAGGGACCGCCTGTCCCCTTCCTACGAGCAGTACTTC.

This clonotype was counted at least ten times. This chain uses TRBV7-6 with TRBJ2-1; a possible D gene is TRBD2 (7 bases). The CDR3 covers 13 residues. From germline, CDR1 is SGHVS and CDR2 FNYEAQ. The germline V and J ends were trimmed by 6 bases and 9 bases, with 15 bases remaining between them. Here the CDR3 DNA reads TGTGCCAGCAGAGGACTAGGGGGGCGTGAGCAGTTCTTC. Its protein product is CASRGLGGREQFF.

This clonotype occurred many times. This chain uses TRBV7-2 with TRBJ2-4; a weak D match, TRBD1 (5 bases). V lost 0 bases and J lost 0, with 12 bases in between. The CDR3 has 17 amino acids. Germline-derived CDR1 and CDR2 are SGHTA and FQGNSA. The CDR3 is CASSLASRGSAKNIQYF. CDR3 sequence (DNA): TGTGCCAGCAGCTTAGCGAGTAGGGGATCAGCCAAAAACATTCAGTACTTC.

This clonotype showed up many times. The V and J genes are TRBV20-1 and TRBJ1-2; D gene unclear. This CDR3 has 16 residues. V was shortened by 8 bases and J by 3 bases, with 25 bases between the two germline ends. Germline V gives CDR1 DFQATT, CDR2 SNEGSKA (reference sequence). CDR3 nucleotides: TGCAGTACAACCGGTGGCAGTCGCCCCCGGGACTATGGCTACACCTTC. Protein product: CSTTGGSRPRDYGYTF.

This clonotype was detected many times. The CDR3 nucleotides are TGCAGTGCTGGGACAGGGCGCACAGATACGCAGTATTTT. Amino acids: CSAGTGRTDTQYF. The V gene is TRBV20-1, the J gene TRBJ2-3, with 9 nucleotides matching TRBD1. Trimming at V came to 5 bases and at J to 1 base, leaving 1 base not matched to a gene. Germline V lookup: CDR1 DFQATT, CDR2 SNEGSKA (reference sequence). The CDR3 extends over 13 amino acids.

This clonotype has ten or more counts. The chain recombines TRBV5-1 with TRBJ2-2, with 12 bases that match TRBD1. After removal of 4 bases from V and 5 bases from J, the junction contained 18 bases not matched to a gene. CDR3 size: 20 residues. Germline assignment: CDR1 SGHRS and CDR2 YFSETQ. CDR3 loop: CASSPPPSRDRGRRTGELFF. The CDR3 nucleotides read TGCGCCAGCAGCCCACCACCGTCCCGGGACAGGGGGCGGCGAACCGGGGAGCTGTTTTTT.

This clonotype appeared many times. The genes are TRBV6-6 and TRBJ2-2; D gene ambiguous. The CDR3 contains 11 residues. Trimming took 10 bases from V and 4 from J, leaving 7 bases between them. Germline V gene data show CDR1 as MNHNY and CDR2 as SVGAGI (reference sequence). Here the CDR3 DNA reads TGTGCCAACGTTGGCACCGGGGAGCTGTTTTTT. This codes for CANVGTGELFF.

This clonotype was detected many times. The V and J genes are TRBV5-1 and TRBJ2-1; D perhaps matches TRBD2 (6 bases). This CDR3 contains 14 residues. Germline lookup yields CDR1 SGHRS and CDR2 YFSETQ. V was trimmed by 4 bases and J by 5 bases, leaving 13 bases between them. CDR3 sequence (DNA): TGCGCCAGCAGCGGGATCGGGGGAGACAATGAGCAGTTCTTC. Its translation: CASSGIGGDNEQFF.

At least ten counts were recorded for this clonotype. The gene calls are TRBV7-3 and TRBJ2-3; a possible D gene is TRBD2 (6 bases). Germline V gene lookup returns CDR1 SGHTA and CDR2 FQGTGA. CDR3 length: 14 residues. The V gene lost 5 bases and the J gene lost 3 bases, with 12 bases spanning the gap. The DNA for the CDR3 is TGTGCCAGCAGCCCCGATAGCGGAACAGATACGCAGTATTTT. Translated: CASSPDSGTDTQYF.